This T cell receptor beta chain is drawn from a study of T cells of healthy individuals. TCRdb reanalysed the 5' RACE reads using MiXCR and keeps one entry per CDR3 protein. This table holds about 53,000 distinct CDR3 sequences, 14% to 15% found once. This receptor was identified in a human donor in good health.

DNA of the CDR3: TGCGCCAGCAGCCCTGGACTAGCGGGAACAGAGACCCAGTACTTC. It yields the protein CASSPGLAGTETQYF. The chain combines TRBV5-1 with TRBJ2-5; TRBD2 matches at 12 bases. There are 15 residues in the CDR3. Germline CDR1 is SGHRS and CDR2 is YFSETQ. V shed 4 bases, J shed 4 bases, and the junction held 5 bases outside the gene matches.